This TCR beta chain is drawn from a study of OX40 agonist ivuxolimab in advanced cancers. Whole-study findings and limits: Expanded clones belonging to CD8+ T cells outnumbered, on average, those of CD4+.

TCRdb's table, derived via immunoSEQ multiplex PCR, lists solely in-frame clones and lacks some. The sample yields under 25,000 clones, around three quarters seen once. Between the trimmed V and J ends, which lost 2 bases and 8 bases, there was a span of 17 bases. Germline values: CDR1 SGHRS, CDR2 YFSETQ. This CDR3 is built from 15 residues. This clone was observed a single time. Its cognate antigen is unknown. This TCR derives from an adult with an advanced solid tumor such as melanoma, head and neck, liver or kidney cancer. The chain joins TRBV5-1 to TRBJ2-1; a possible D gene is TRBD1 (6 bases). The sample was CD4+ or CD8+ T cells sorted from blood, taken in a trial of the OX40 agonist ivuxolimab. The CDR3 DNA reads TGCGCCAGCAGCTTTTTAGTAGGGGCAGGGGATGAGCAGTTCTTC. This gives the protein CASSFLVGAGDEQFF.